Sequencing of this T cell receptor beta chain was carried out in a study of liver allograft versus peripheral blood T cells. Study context: T cell receptor repertoires in transplanted livers were compared with those in recipients' peripheral blood.

Note on this clonotype: Its antigen is not identified.

Overall study results and limits: Inside liver allografts, T cell receptor repertoires reportedly diverged from the repertoires found in peripheral blood.

TCRdb reanalysed the reads using MiXCR and keeps one entry per CDR3 protein. Of about 1,100 distinct CDR3 sequences in the sample, around two fifths were seen once. Between the trimmed V and J ends, which lost 5 bases and 8 bases, there was a span of 10 bases. Germline CDR1 SGHTA, CDR2 FQGNSA. The CDR3 covers 13 residues. The sequence was obtained from a human patient who had a liver transplant. Some T cells may have come from the graft donor. J is TRBJ1-6 and V is TRBV7-2, with a tentative D call TRBD1 (6 bases). CDR3 protein: CASSKQGYSPLHF. The CDR3 DNA reads TGTGCCAGCAGCAAACAGGGTTATTCACCCCTCCACTTT. The full variable domain, with the rest looked up from reference TRBV7-2 and TRBJ1-6, is GAGVSQSPSNKVTEKGKDVELRCDPISGHTALYWYRQSLGQGLEFLIYFQGNSAPDKSGLPSDRFSAERTGGSVSTLTIQRTQQEDSAVYLCASSKQGYSPLHFGNGTRLTVT.